This entry describes one T cell receptor (beta chain). Its target is unknown. Library construction for TCR beta used iRepertoire HTBI primers and Arm-PCR of CDR3 regions. Via MiXCR, TCRdb re-called the multiplex PCR reads, giving one row per CDR3 protein. This sample has around 460,000 distinct CDR3 sequences, with 20% to 25% found just once. Time point: persistent/refractory GD, antithyroid drugs over 5 years with positive TRAb. There was RNA extracted from PBMCs, and the TCR library was made from it. The sample originates from a study of regulatory T cells in long-lasting Graves disease. Study-wide results and limits: Persistent disease exhibited a predilection for TRBV28, TRBJ1-2 and TRBJ2-5.

The CDR3 has 16 amino acids. Germline V gene data show CDR1 as SQVTM and CDR2 as ANQGSEA. J is TRBJ2-5 and V is TRBV29-1; D may match TRBD1 or TRBD2 (6 bases each). The J call is in doubt because the DNA end fits TRBJ2-1 better. The source is a female donor with Graves disease. The sample was peripheral blood mononuclear cells (PBMCs), taken when the disease was refractory, from a patient treated with antithyroid drugs. As DNA, the CDR3 is TGCAGCGTTGTTAGCGGAGGGGGAGGTTCCTACAATGAGCAGTTCTTC. Its translation: CSVVSGGGGSYNEQFF.